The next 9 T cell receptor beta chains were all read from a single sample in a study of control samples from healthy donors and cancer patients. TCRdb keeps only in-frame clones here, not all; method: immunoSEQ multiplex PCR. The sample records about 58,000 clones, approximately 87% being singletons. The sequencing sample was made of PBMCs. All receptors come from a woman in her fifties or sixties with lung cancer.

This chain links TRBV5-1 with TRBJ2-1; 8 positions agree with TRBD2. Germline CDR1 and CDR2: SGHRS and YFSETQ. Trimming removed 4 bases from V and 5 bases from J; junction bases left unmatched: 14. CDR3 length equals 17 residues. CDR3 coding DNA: TGCGCCAGCAGCCCCCGACCAGCGGGAGCAGTGGACAATGAGCAGTTCTTC. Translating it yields CASSPRPAGAVDNEQFF. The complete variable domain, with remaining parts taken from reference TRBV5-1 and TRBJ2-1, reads KAGVTQTPRYLIKTRGQQVTLSCSPISGHRSVSWYQQTPGQGLQFLFEYFSETQRNKGNFPGRFSGRQFSNSRSEMNVSTLELGDSALYLCASSPRPAGAVDNEQFFGPGTRLTVL.

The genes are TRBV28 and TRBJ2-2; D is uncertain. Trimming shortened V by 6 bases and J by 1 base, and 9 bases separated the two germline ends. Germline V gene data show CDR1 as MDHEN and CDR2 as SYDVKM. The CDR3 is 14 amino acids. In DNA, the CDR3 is TGTGCCAGCAGGAAAGGAGAGAACACCGGGGAGCTGTTTTTT. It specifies CASRKGENTGELFF. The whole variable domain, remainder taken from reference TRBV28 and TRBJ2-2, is DVKVTQSSRYLVKRTGEKVFLECVQDMDHENMFWYRQDPGLGLRLIYFSYDVKMKEKGDIPEGYSVSREKKERFSLILESASTNQTSMYLCASRKGENTGELFFGEGSRLTVL.

CDR3: CASSLVGVGWDEQFF. Written as DNA, the CDR3 is TGCGCCAGCAGCTTGGTCGGCGTGGGTTGGGACGAGCAGTTCTTC. The chain has TRBV5-1 and TRBJ2-1, with D perhaps TRBD1 or TRBD2 (5 bases each). Looked up from germline, CDR1 is SGHRS and CDR2 is YFSETQ. V was clipped by 0 bases and J by 10 bases, with 17 bases between them. The CDR3 is made up of 15 amino acids. The full variable domain, its missing parts supplied by reference TRBV5-1 and TRBJ2-1, is KAGVTQTPRYLIKTRGQQVTLSCSPISGHRSVSWYQQTPGQGLQFLFEYFSETQRNKGNFPGRFSGRQFSNSRSEMNVSTLELGDSALYLCASSLVGVGWDEQFFGPGTRLTVL.

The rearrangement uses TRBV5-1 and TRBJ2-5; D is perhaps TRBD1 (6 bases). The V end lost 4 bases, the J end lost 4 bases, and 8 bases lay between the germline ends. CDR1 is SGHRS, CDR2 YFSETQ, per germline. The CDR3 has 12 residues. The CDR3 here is CASSQQGETQYF. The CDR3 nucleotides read TGCGCCAGCAGCCAACAGGGAGAGACCCAGTACTTC.

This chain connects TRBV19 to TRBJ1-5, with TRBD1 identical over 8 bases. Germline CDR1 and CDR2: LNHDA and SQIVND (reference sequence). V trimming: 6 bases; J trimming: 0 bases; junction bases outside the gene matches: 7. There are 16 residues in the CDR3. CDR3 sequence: CASSQNRGSSNQPQHF. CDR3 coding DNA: TGTGCCAGTAGCCAAAACAGGGGGAGTAGCAATCAGCCCCAGCATTTT.

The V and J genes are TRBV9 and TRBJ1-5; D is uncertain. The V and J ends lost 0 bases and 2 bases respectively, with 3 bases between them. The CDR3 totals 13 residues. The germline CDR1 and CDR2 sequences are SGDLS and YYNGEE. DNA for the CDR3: TGTGCCAGCAGCGTAGTTGGCAATCAGCCCCAGCATTTT. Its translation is CASSVVGNQPQHF.

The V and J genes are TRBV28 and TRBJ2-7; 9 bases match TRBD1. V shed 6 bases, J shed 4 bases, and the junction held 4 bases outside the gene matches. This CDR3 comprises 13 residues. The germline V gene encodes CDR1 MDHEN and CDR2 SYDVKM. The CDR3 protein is CASSPGTGYEQYF. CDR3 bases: TGTGCCAGCAGCCCTGGGACAGGGTACGAGCAGTACTTC.

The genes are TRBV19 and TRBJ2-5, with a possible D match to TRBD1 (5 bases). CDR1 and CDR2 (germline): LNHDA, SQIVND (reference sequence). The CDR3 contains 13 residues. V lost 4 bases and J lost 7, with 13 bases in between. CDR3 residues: CASSTGYLGTQYF. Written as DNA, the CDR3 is TGTGCCAGTAGTACAGGGTACTTGGGGACCCAGTACTTC.

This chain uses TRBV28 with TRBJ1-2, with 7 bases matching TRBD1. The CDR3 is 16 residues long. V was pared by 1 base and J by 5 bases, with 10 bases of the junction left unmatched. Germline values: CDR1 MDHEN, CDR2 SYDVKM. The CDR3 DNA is TGTGCCAGCAGTTTATCGGCAGGGGGTCTGACATATGGCTACACCTTC. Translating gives CASSLSAGGLTYGYTF.